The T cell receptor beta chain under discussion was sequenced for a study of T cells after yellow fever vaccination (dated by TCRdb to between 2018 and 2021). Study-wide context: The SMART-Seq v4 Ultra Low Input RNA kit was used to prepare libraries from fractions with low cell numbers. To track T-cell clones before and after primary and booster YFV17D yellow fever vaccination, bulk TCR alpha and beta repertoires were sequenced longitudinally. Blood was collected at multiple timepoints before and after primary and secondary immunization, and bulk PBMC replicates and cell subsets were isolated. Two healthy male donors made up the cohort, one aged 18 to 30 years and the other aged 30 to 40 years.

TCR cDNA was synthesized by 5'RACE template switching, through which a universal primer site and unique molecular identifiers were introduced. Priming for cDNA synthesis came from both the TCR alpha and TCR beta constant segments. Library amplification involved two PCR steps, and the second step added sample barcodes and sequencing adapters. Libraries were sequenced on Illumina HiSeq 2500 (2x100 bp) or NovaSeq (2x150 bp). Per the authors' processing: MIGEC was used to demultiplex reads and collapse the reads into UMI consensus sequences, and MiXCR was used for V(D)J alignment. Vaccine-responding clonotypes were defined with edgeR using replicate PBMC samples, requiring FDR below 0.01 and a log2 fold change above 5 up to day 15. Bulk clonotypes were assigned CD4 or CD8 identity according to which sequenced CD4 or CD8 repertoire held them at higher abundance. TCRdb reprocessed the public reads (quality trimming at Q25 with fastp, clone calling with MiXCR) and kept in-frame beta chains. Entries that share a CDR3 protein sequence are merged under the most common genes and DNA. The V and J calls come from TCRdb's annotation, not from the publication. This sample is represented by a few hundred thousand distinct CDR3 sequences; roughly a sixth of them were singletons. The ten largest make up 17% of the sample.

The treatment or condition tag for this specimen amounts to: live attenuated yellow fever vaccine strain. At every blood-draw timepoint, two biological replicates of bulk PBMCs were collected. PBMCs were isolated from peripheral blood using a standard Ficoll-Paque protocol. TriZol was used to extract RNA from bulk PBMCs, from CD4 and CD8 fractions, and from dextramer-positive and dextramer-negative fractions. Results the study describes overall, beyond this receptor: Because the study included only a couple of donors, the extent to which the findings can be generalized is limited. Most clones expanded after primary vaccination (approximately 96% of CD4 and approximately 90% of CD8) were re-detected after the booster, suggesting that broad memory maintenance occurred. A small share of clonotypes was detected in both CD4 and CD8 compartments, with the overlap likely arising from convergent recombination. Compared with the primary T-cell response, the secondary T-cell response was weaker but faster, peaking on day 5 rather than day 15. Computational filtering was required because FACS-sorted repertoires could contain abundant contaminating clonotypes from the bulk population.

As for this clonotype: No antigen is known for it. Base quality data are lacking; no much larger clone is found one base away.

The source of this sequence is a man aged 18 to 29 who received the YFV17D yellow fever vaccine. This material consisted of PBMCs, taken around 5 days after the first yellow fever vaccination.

CDR3 protein: CASSMKGQGGKAEAFF. The DNA is TGTGCCAGCAGCATGAAAGGACAGGGTGGGAAGGCTGAAGCTTTCTTT. The chain couples TRBV6-1 to TRBJ1-1, with 8 bases matching TRBD1. The CDR3, from cysteine to phenylalanine, totals 16 residues. Only CDR3 DNA remains: 48 bases, in frame from the first base. Trimmed from V: 6 bases; trimmed from J: 6 bases; junction bases lacking a gene match: 15. The germline V gene specifies MNHNS as CDR1 and SASEGT as CDR2.